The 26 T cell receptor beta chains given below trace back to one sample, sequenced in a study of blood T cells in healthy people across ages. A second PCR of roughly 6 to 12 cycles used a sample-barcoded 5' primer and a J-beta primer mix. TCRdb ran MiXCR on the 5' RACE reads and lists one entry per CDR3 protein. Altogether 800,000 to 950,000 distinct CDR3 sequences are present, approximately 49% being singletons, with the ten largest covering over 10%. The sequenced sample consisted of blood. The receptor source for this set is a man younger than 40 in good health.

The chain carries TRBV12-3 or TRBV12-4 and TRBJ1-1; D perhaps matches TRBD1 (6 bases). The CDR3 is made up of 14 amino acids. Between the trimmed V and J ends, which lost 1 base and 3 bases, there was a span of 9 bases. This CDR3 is CASSLVGAHTEAFF. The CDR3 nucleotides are TGTGCCAGCAGTTTAGTGGGGGCTCACACTGAAGCTTTCTTT.

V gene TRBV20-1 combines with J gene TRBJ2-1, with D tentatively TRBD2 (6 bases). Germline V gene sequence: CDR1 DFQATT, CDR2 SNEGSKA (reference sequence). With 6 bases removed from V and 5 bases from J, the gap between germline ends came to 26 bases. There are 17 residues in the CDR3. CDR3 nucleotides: TGCAGTGCCCTCTCAATGGGTGGGACTTCGCACCACAATGAGCAGTTCTTC. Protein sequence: CSALSMGGTSHHNEQFF.

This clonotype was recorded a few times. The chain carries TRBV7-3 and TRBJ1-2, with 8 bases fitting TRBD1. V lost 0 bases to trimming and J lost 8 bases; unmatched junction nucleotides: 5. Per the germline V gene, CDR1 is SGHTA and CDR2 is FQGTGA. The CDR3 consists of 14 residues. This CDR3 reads CASSLTDRAGGYTF. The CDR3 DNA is TGTGCCAGCAGCTTAACGGACAGGGCCGGAGGCTACACCTTC.

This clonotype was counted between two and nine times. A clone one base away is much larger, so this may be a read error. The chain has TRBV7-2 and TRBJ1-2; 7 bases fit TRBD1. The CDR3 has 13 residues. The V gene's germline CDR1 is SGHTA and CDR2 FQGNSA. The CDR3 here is CASSSDRIYGCTF. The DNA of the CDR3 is TGTGCCAGCAGCTCGGACAGGATCTATGGCTGCACCTTC.

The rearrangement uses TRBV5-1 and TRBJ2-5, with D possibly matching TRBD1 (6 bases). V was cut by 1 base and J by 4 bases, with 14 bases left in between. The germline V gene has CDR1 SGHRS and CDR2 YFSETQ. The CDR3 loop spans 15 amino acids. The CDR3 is CASSLSAGGPETQYF. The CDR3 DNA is TGCGCCAGCAGCTTGTCAGCTGGGGGCCCAGAGACCCAGTACTTC.

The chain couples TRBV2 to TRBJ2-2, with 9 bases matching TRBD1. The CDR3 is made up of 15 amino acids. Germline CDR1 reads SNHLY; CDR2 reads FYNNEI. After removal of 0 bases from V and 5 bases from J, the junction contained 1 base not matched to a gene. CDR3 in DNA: TGTGCCAGCAGTGAAGCAGGGACAGGGACCGGGGAGCTGTTTTTT. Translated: CASSEAGTGTGELFF. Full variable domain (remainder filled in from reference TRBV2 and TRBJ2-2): EPEVTQTPSHQVTQMGQEVILRCVPISNHLYFYWYRQILGQKVEFLVSFYNNEISEKSEIFDDQFSVERPDGSNFTLKIRSTKLEDSAMYFCASSEAGTGTGELFFGEGSRLTVL.

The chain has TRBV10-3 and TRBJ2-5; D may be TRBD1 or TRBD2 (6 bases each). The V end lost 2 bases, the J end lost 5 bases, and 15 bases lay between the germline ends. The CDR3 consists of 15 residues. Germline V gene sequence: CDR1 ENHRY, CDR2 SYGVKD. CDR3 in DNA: TGTGCCATCAGTGAGCACCCGGGGGCGAAGGAGACCCAGTACTTC. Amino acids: CAISEHPGAKETQYF.

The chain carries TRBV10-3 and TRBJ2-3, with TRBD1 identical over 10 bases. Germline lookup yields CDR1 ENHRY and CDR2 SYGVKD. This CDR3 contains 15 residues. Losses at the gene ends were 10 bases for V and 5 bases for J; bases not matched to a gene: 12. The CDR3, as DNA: TGTGCCACCCGTCGTGGGACAGGGGCGGGAGATACGCAGTATTTT. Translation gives CATRRGTGAGDTQYF.

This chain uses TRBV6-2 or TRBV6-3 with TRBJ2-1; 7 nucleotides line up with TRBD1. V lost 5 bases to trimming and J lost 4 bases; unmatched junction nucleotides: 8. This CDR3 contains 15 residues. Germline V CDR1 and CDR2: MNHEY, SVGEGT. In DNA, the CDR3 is TGTGCCAGCAGTCCACAGGGGACGGATTACAATGAGCAGTTCTTC. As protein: CASSPQGTDYNEQFF.

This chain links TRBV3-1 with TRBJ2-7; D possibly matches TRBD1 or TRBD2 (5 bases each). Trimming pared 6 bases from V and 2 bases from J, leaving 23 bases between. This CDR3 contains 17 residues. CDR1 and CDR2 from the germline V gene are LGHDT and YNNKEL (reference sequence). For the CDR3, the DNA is TGTGCCAGCAGTTTCAGCCGTTCCGGGACGGCGACCTACGAGCAGTACTTC. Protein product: CASSFSRSGTATYEQYF.

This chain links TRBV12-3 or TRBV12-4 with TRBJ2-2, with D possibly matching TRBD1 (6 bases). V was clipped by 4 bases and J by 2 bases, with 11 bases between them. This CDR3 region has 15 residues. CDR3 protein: CASSYRAHNTGELFF. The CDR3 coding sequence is TGTGCCAGCAGTTACAGGGCCCACAACACCGGGGAGCTGTTTTTT.

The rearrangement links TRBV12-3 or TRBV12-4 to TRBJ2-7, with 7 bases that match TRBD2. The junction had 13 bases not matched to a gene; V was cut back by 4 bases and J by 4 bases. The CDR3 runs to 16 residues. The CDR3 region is CASSSGMWISGYEQYF. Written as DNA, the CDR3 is TGTGCCAGCAGTTCGGGAATGTGGATTAGCGGGTACGAGCAGTACTTC.

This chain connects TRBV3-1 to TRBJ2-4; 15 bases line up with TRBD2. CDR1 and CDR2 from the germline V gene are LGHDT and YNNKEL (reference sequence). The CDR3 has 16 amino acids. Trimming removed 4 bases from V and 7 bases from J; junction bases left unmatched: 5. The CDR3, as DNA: TGTGCCAGCAGCCTTCGGACTAGCGGGGGGGCGAACATTCAGTACTTC. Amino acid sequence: CASSLRTSGGANIQYF.

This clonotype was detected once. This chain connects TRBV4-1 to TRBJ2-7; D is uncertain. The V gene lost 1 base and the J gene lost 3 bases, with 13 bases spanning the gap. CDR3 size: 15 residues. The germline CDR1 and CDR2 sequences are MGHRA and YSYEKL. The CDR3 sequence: CASSQAEPAVYEQYF. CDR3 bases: TGCGCCAGCAGCCAAGCGGAGCCGGCAGTCTACGAGCAGTACTTC.

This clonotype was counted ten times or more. The CDR3 here is CASSPGTGYQPQHF. Written as DNA, the CDR3 is TGTGCCAGCAGTCCGGGAACAGGGTATCAGCCCCAGCATTTT. V usage is TRBV27 and J usage is TRBJ1-5; weak D call: TRBD1 (6 bases). Germline loops: CDR1 MNHEY, CDR2 SMNVEV (reference sequence). This CDR3 has 14 amino acids. V was pared by 5 bases and J by 5 bases, with 13 bases between.

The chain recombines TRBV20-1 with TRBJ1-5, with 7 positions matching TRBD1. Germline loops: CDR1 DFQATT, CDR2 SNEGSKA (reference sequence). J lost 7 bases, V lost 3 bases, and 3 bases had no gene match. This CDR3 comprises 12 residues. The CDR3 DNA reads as TGCAGTGCTAGCCCGACAGGGCAGCCCCAGCATTTT. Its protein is CSASPTGQPQHF.

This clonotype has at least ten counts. The CDR3 coding sequence is TGTGCCAGCAGCTTAGGCAGTCTCAATCAGCCCCAGCATTTT. Translated, it gives CASSLGSLNQPQHF. The chain has TRBV11-2 and TRBJ1-5; D not resolved. Deletions cut 1 base from V and 3 bases from J, with 7 bases between. Germline-derived CDR1 and CDR2 are SGHAT and FQNNGV. The CDR3 sequence is 14 residues long.

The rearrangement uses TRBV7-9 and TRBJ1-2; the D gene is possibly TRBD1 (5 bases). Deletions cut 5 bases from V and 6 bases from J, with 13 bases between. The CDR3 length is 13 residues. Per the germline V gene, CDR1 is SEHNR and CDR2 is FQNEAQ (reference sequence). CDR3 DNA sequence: TGTGCCAGCAGCCGGGGACTAAACGATGGCTACACCTTC. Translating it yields CASSRGLNDGYTF.

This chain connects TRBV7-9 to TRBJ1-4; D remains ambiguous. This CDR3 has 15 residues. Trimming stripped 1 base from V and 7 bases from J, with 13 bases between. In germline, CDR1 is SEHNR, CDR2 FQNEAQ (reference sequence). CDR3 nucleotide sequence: TGTGCCAGCAGCTTAGTGGAGATCCCTGGTGAAAAACTGTTTTTT. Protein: CASSLVEIPGEKLFF.

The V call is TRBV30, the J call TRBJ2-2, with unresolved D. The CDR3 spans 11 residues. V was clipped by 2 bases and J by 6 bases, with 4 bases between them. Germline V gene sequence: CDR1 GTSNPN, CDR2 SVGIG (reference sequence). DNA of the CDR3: TGTGCCTGGAGTCATTCCGGGGAGCTGTTTTTT. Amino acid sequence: CAWSHSGELFF.

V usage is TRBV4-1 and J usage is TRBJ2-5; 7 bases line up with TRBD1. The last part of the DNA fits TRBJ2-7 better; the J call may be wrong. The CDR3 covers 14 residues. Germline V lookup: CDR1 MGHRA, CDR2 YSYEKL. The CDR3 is CASSAPLQGSEQYF. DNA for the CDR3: TGCGCCAGCAGCGCCCCCTTACAGGGGAGCGAGCAGTACTTC.

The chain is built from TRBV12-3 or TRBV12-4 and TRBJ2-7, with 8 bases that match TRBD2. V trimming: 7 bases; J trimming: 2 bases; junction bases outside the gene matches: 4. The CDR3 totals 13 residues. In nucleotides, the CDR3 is TGTGCCAGCACCTCGCGGGAGGCCTACGAGCAGTACTTC. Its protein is CASTSREAYEQYF.

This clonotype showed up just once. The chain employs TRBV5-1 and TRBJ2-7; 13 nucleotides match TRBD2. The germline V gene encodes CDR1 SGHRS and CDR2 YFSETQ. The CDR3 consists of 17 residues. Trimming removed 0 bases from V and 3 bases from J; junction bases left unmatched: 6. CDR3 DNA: TGCGCCAGCAGCTTGGTGGCGACTAGCGGGGGGTTCTACGAGCAGTACTTC. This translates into CASSLVATSGGFYEQYF.

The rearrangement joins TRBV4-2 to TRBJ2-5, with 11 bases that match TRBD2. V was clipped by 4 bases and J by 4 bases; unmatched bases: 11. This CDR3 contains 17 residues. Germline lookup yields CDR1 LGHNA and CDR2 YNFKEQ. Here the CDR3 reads CASSPPQLAGARETQYF. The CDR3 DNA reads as TGTGCCAGCAGCCCCCCCCAACTAGCGGGGGCAAGAGAGACCCAGTACTTC.

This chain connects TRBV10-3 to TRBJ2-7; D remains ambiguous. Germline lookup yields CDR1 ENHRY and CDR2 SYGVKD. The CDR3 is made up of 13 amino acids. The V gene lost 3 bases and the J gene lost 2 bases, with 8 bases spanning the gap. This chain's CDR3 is CAISDSATYEQYF. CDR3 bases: TGTGCCATCAGTGATTCCGCGACCTACGAGCAGTACTTC.

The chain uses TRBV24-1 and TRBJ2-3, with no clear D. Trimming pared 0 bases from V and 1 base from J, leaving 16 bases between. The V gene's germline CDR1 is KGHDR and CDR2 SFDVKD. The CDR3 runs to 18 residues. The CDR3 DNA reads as TGTGCCACCAGTGATTTGGAGCAGGCGAAGTTGGGCACAGATACGCAGTATTTT. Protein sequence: CATSDLEQAKLGTDTQYF.